This T cell receptor beta chain was profiled in a study of blood T cells in healthy people across ages. Donor samples were obtained from healthy Caucasian individuals from Russia, aged about 6 to 90. Extraction of total RNA produced a minimum of 5 micrograms from each sample. For the second PCR, which ran for about 6 to 11 cycles, a sample-barcoded 5' primer and a J-beta primer mix were used. The template-switch adaptor was a 5' adaptor with 12 random nucleotides. It tagged each cDNA molecule. Via MiXCR, TCRdb re-called the 5' RACE reads, giving one row per CDR3 protein. There are around 1.1 million distinct CDR3 sequences in the sample; 35% to 40% occur only once, and roughly 13% lies in the top ten. The trim removed 5 bases at V and 4 bases at J, leaving 13 bases unmatched. The CDR3 length is 17 residues. CDR1 is DFQATT and CDR2 is SNEGSKA in the germline V gene (reference sequence).

This clonotype was sampled from a man between 18 and 35 years old in good health. The specimen was blood. This chain uses TRBV20-1 with TRBJ2-2; 10 nucleotides match TRBD1. CDR3 sequence reads: CSASITGGTGVTGELFF. The CDR3 DNA reads TGCAGTGCTTCCATTACCGGCGGGACAGGGGTCACCGGGGAGCTGTTTTTT.